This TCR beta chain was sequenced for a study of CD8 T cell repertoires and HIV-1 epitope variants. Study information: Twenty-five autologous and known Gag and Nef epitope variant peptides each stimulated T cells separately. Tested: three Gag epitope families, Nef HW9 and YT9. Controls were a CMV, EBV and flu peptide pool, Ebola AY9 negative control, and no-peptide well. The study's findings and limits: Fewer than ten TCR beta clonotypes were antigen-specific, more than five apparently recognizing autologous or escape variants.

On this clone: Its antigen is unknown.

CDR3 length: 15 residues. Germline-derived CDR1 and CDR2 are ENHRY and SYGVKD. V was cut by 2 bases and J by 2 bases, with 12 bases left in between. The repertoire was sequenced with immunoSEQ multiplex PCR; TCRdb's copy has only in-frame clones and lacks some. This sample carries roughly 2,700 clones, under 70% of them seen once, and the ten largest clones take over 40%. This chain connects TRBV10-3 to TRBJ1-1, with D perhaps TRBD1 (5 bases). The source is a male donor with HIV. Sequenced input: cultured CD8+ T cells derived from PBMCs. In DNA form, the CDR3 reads TGTGCCATCAGTGAGCCTACGACAGCCAACACTGAAGCTTTCTTT. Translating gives CAISEPTTANTEAFF.